One sample yielded the 18 T cell receptor beta chains listed below, sequenced in a study of T cell changes during pregnancy in multiple sclerosis. This table comes from immunoSEQ multiplex PCR, and its TCRdb copy is limited to in-frame clones, with some not included. This table holds tens of thousands of clones, roughly 92% found once. The sequences come from CD4+ T cells from peripheral blood mononuclear cells, collected before pregnancy. These receptors were obtained from a female donor with multiple sclerosis, enrolled in a pregnancy study.

CDR3 loop: CARSTGLAGGRNEQFF. CDR3 bases: TGTGCCAGAAGCACCGGACTAGCGGGGGGGAGGAATGAGCAGTTCTTC. V gene TRBV5-3 combines with J gene TRBJ2-1; 15 bases line up with TRBD2. TRBV5-3 is an open reading frame whose function is uncertain. V shed 4 bases, J shed 7 bases, and the junction held 6 bases outside the gene matches. This CDR3 has 16 amino acids.

The CDR3 sequence: CASSLGTLSTDTQYF. The CDR3, as DNA: TGCGCCAGCAGCCTCGGGACACTTAGCACAGATACGCAGTATTTT. The chain combines TRBV5-1 with TRBJ2-3; a possible D gene is TRBD1 (6 bases). This CDR3 comprises 15 residues. Trimming took off 4 bases at V and 0 bases at J, with 12 bases between the two ends. Germline CDR1 and CDR2: SGHRS and YFSETQ.

V is TRBV19 and J is TRBJ1-1; TRBD1 might be the D (6 bases). The germline V and J ends were trimmed by 7 bases and 5 bases, with 11 bases remaining between them. The CDR3 loop spans 12 amino acids. The germline V gene has CDR1 LNHDA and CDR2 SQIVND (reference sequence). The CDR3 loop reads CASKGQGTEAFF. DNA for the CDR3: TGTGCCAGTAAGGGGCAGGGGACTGAAGCTTTCTTT. Looking up the rest from reference TRBV19 and TRBJ1-1 gives the full variable domain: DGGITQSPKYLFRKEGQNVTLSCEQNLNHDAMYWYRQDPGQGLRLIYYSQIVNDFQKGDIAEGYSVSREKKESFPLTVTSAQKNPTAFYLCASKGQGTEAFFGQGTRLTVV.

The genes are TRBV5-1 and TRBJ2-1, with unresolved D. Trimming shortened V by 4 bases and J by 0 bases, and 14 bases separated the two germline ends. The CDR3 is 16 amino acids. The germline V gene has CDR1 SGHRS and CDR2 YFSETQ. The CDR3: CASSVEASSSYNEQFF. The DNA for the CDR3 is TGCGCCAGCAGCGTCGAGGCTTCGAGCTCCTACAATGAGCAGTTCTTC.

The genes are TRBV5-4 and TRBJ2-3, with TRBD1 matching over 7 bases. The CDR3 has 19 amino acids. V shed 4 bases and J 0 bases; nucleotides not matched to a gene: 17. Germline CDR1 and CDR2: SGHNT and YYREEE (reference sequence). DNA of the CDR3: TGTGCCAGCAGCCCTACCCTAACCAGACAGGGCCTTAGCACAGATACGCAGTATTTT. Encoded protein: CASSPTLTRQGLSTDTQYF.

The chain is built from TRBV18 and TRBJ1-2; D is possibly TRBD1 (5 bases). There are 15 residues in the CDR3. V lost 2 bases to trimming and J lost 2 bases, with 12 bases between them. CDR1 and CDR2 (germline): KGHSH, LQKENI. The CDR3: CASSPNRDLNYGYTF. Here the CDR3 DNA reads TGTGCCAGCTCACCAAACCGGGACTTAAACTATGGCTACACCTTC.

The rearrangement joins TRBV28 to TRBJ2-5; D is unresolved. CDR1 is MDHEN, CDR2 SYDVKM, per germline. Trimming left V 2 bases short and J 9 bases short, with 10 bases between. CDR3 length equals 12 residues. CDR3 nucleotide sequence: TGTGCCAGCAGTTTACAATCTAGGCCCCAGTACTTC. It encodes CASSLQSRPQYF.

The chain joins TRBV23-1 to TRBJ2-7, with D perhaps matching TRBD2 (6 bases). TRBV23-1 is assigned to the ORF class and has an uncertain function. The germline V and J ends were trimmed by 3 bases and 2 bases, with 20 bases remaining between them. The CDR3 has 17 amino acids. The CDR3 DNA reads TGCGCCAGCAGTCAGTCCGAGCCCCGGGACTCTCCCTACGAGCAGTACTTC. Translated: CASSQSEPRDSPYEQYF.

The rearrangement joins TRBV2 to TRBJ2-2, with TRBD2 matching 9 bases. CDR1 is SNHLY and CDR2 is FYNNEI in the germline V gene. V lost 4 bases and J lost 4; bases outside the gene matches: 10. This CDR3 region has 17 residues. This CDR3 reads CASSGRAGGPGTGELFF. CDR3 DNA sequence: TGTGCCAGCAGTGGTCGTGCGGGAGGGCCAGGCACCGGGGAGCTGTTTTTT.

The chain is built from TRBV5-1 and TRBJ1-3, with a tentative D call TRBD1 (5 bases). The V gene lost 2 bases and the J gene lost 2 bases, with 8 bases spanning the gap. The CDR3 runs 14 residues. From germline, CDR1 is SGHRS and CDR2 YFSETQ. The CDR3 bases are TGCGCCAGCAGCTTTGGGGGGACTGGAAACACCATATATTTT. It codes for CASSFGGTGNTIYF.

This chain joins TRBV28 and TRBJ2-2; 12 nucleotides align to TRBD2. Per germline, CDR1 MDHEN and CDR2 SYDVKM. The length of the CDR3 is 16 residues. V lost 6 bases and J lost 1; bases outside the gene matches: 3. The CDR3 DNA sequence: TGTGCCAGCAGGCGGACTAGCGGGATGAACACCGGGGAGCTGTTTTTT. Protein sequence: CASRRTSGMNTGELFF.

This rearrangement joins TRBV19 to TRBJ1-5, with 8 bases that match TRBD1. The ends lost 2 bases at V and 4 bases at J; junction bases unmatched: 1. Germline V gene lookup returns CDR1 LNHDA and CDR2 SQIVND (reference sequence). This CDR3 is built from 14 residues. The CDR3 sequence: CASSIRQGNQPQHF. CDR3 coding DNA: TGTGCCAGTAGTATACGACAGGGGAATCAGCCCCAGCATTTT.

V is TRBV7-2 and J is TRBJ1-4; D perhaps matches TRBD1 (5 bases). Germline V CDR1 and CDR2: SGHTA, FQGNSA. V lost 3 bases and J 7 bases, leaving 9 bases between the germline ends. The CDR3 contains 13 residues. The CDR3 spells CASSFAGPEKLFF. The CDR3 bases are TGTGCCAGCAGCTTTGCAGGGCCTGAAAAACTGTTTTTT.

This chain connects TRBV2 to TRBJ1-5, with 7 positions matching TRBD1. V was clipped by 1 base and J by 6 bases; unmatched bases: 6. The germline V gene encodes CDR1 SNHLY and CDR2 FYNNEI. This CDR3 comprises 15 residues. The CDR3 nucleotides read TGTGCCAGCAGTGAAGAAAGGCAGGGGGTTCAGCCCCAGCATTTT. Its protein is CASSEERQGVQPQHF. The entire variable domain, with the rest obtained from reference TRBV2 and TRBJ1-5, is as follows: EPEVTQTPSHQVTQMGQEVILRCVPISNHLYFYWYRQILGQKVEFLVSFYNNEISEKSEIFDDQFSVERPDGSNFTLKIRSTKLEDSAMYFCASSEERQGVQPQHFGDGTRLSIL.

The chain has TRBV30 and TRBJ2-2, with 12 bases lining up with TRBD2. CDR1 is GTSNPN and CDR2 is SVGIG in the germline V gene (reference sequence). CDR3 size: 19 residues. The trim removed 0 bases at V and 4 bases at J, leaving 12 bases unmatched. This CDR3 reads CAWSVYRLAGGRRTGELFF. In DNA, the CDR3 is TGTGCCTGGAGTGTATATAGGCTAGCGGGGGGGCGCCGCACCGGGGAGCTGTTTTTT.

V is TRBV28 and J is TRBJ1-1; TRBD1 aligns across 9 bases. The CDR3 consists of 14 residues. Germline assignment: CDR1 MDHEN and CDR2 SYDVKM. The V segment lost 7 bases and the J segment 1 base; nucleotides outside the gene matches: 4. DNA for the CDR3: TGTGCCAGCAAGGCACAGGGGGCGAACACTGAAGCTTTCTTT. Translation gives CASKAQGANTEAFF.

The J gene is TRBJ1-1, the V gene TRBV5-1; TRBD1 aligns across 7 bases. CDR3 length: 17 amino acids. Germline V gene sequence: CDR1 SGHRS, CDR2 YFSETQ. The V and J ends lost 1 base and 2 bases, in that order; junction bases with no gene match: 11. CDR3 sequence (DNA): TGCGCCAGCAGCTTGAAACCCAGGGGGGCCTCAAACACTGAAGCTTTCTTT. This gives the protein CASSLKPRGASNTEAFF.

The chain uses TRBV6-5 and TRBJ2-2, with D uncertain. Germline CDR1 MNHEY, CDR2 SVGAGI. Trimming shortened V by 0 bases and J by 5 bases, and 4 bases separated the two germline ends. The CDR3 runs 13 residues. The CDR3 loop is CASSYSPTGELFF. The CDR3 nucleotides are TGTGCCAGCAGTTACTCCCCGACCGGGGAGCTGTTTTTT.